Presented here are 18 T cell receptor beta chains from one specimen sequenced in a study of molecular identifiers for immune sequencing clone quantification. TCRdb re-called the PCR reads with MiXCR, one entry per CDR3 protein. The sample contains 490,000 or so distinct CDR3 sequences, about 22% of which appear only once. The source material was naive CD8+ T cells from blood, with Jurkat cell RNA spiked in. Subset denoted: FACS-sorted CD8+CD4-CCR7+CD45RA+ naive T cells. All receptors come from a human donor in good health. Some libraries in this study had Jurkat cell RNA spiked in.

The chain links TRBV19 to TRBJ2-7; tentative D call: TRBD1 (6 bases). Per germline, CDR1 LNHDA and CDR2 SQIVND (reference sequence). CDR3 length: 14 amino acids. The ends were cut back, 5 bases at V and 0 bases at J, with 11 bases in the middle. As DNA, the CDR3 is TGTGCCAGTAGTCTGATGGACAGCTCCTACGAGCAGTACTTC. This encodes CASSLMDSSYEQYF. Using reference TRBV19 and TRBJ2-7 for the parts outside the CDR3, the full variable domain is DGGITQSPKYLFRKEGQNVTLSCEQNLNHDAMYWYRQDPGQGLRLIYYSQIVNDFQKGDIAEGYSVSREKKESFPLTVTSAQKNPTAFYLCASSLMDSSYEQYFGPGTRLTVT.

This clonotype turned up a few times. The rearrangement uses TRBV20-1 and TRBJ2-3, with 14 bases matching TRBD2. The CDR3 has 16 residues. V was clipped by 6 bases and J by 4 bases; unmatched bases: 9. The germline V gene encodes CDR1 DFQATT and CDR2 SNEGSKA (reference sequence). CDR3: CSAPGLAGVLSDTQYF. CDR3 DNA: TGCAGTGCCCCGGGACTAGCGGGAGTTTTATCAGATACGCAGTATTTT.

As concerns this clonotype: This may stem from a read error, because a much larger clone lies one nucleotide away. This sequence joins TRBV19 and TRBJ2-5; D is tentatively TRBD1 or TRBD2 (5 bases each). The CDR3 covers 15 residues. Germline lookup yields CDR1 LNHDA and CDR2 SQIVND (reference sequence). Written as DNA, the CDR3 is TGTGCCGGTAGTCTCGGGACCTTCGGAGGAGAGACCCAGTACTTC. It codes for CAGSLGTFGGETQYF. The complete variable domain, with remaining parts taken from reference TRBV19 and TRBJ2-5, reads DGGITQSPKYLFRKEGQNVTLSCEQNLNHDAMYWYRQDPGQGLRLIYYSQIVNDFQKGDIAEGYSVSREKKESFPLTVTSAQKNPTAFYLCAGSLGTFGGETQYFGPGTRLLVL.

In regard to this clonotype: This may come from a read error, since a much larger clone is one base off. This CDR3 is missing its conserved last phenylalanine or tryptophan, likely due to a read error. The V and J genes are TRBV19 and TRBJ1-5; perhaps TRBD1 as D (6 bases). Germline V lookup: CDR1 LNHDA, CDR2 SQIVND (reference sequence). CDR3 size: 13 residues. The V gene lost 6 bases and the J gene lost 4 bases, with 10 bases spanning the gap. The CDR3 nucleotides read TGTGCCAGTAGGGACAGCGAGAATCAGCCCCAGCATCTT. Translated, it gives CASRDSENQPQHL.

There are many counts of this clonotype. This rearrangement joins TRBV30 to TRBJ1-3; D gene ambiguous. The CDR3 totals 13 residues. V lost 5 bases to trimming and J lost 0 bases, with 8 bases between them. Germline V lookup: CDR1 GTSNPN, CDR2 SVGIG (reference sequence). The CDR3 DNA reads TGTGCCTGGGAATCGAGCTCTGGAAACACCATATATTTT. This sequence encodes CAWESSSGNTIYF.

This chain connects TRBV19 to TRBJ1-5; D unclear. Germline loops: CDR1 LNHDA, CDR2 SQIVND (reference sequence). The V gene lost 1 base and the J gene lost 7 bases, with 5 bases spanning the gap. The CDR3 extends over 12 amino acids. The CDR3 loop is CASSIGWQPQHF. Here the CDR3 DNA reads TGTGCCAGTAGTATAGGGTGGCAGCCCCAGCATTTT. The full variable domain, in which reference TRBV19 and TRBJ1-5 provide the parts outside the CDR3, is DGGITQSPKYLFRKEGQNVTLSCEQNLNHDAMYWYRQDPGQGLRLIYYSQIVNDFQKGDIAEGYSVSREKKESFPLTVTSAQKNPTAFYLCASSIGWQPQHFGDGTRLSIL.

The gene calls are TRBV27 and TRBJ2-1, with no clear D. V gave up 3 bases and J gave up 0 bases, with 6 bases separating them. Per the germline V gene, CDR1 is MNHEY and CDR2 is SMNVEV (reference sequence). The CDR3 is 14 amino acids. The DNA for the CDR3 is TGTGCCAGCAGTTTTGGACCCTCCTACAATGAGCAGTTCTTC. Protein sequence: CASSFGPSYNEQFF.

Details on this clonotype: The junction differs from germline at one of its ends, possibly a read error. For the CDR3, the DNA is TGTGCCAGCAGCTTGAGTCCCCCGATGTCCTACGAGCAGCACTTC. Amino acid sequence: CASSLSPPMSYEQHF. The V call is TRBV5-4, the J call TRBJ2-7, with D uncertain. The CDR3 length is 15 residues. The germline V gene encodes CDR1 SGHNT and CDR2 YYREEE (reference sequence).

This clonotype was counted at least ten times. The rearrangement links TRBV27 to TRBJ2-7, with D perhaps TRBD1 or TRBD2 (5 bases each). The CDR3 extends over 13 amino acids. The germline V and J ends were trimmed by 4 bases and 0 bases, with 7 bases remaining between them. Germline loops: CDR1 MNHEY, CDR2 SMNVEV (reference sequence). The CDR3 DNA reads TGTGCCAGCAGTTCAGGGAGCTCCTACGAGCAGTACTTC. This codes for CASSSGSSYEQYF.

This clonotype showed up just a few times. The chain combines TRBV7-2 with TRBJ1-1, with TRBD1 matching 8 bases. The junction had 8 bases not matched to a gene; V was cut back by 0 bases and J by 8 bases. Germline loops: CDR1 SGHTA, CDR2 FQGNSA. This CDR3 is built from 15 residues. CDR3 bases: TGTGCCAGCAGCTTAGCCCCCGGGGCAGGGGGCGAAGCTTTCTTT. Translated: CASSLAPGAGGEAFF.

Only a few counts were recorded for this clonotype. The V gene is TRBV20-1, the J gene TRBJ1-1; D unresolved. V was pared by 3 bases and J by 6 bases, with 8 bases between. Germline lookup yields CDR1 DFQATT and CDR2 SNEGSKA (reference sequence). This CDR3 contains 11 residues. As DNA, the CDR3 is TGCAGTGCTAGGTGGGGTCCTGAAGCTTTCTTT. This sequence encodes CSARWGPEAFF.

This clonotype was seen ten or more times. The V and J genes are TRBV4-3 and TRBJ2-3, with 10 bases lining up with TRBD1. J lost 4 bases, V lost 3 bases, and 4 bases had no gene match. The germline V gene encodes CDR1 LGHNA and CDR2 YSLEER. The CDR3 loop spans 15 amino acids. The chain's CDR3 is CASSQSGTGADTQYF. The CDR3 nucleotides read TGCGCCAGCAGCCAGAGTGGGACAGGGGCAGATACGCAGTATTTT.

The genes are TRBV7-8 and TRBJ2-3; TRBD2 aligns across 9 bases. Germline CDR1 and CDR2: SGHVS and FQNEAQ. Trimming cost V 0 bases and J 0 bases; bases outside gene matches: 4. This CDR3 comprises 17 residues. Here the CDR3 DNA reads TGTGCCAGCAGCTTAGCAGCTAGCGGGACTAGCACAGATACGCAGTATTTT. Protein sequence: CASSLAASGTSTDTQYF.

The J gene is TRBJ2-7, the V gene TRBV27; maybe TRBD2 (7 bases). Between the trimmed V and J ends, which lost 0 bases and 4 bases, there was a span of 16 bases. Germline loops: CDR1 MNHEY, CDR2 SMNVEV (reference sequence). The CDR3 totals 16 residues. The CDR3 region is CASSLSGGVGAYEQYF. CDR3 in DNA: TGTGCCAGCAGTTTATCAGGGGGGGTGGGTGCGTACGAGCAGTACTTC.

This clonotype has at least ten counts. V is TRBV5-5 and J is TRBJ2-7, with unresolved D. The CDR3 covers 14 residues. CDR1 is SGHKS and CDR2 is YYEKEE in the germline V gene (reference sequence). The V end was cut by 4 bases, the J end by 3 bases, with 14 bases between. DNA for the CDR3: TGTGCCAGCAGCCCCTCGGGCACAGACTACGAGCAGTACTTC. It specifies CASSPSGTDYEQYF. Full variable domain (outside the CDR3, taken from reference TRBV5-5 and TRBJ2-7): DAGVTQSPTHLIKTRGQQVTLRCSPISGHKSVSWYQQVLGQGPQFIFQYYEKEERGRGNFPDRFSARQFPNYSSELNVNALLLGDSALYLCASSPSGTDYEQYFGPGTRLTVT.

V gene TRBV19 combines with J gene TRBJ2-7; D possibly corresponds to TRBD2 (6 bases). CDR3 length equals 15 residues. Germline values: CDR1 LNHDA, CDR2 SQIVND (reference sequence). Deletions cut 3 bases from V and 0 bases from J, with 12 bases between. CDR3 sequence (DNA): TGTGCCAGTAGTATTAGTAGCGGACACTCCTACGAGCAGTACTTC. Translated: CASSISSGHSYEQYF.

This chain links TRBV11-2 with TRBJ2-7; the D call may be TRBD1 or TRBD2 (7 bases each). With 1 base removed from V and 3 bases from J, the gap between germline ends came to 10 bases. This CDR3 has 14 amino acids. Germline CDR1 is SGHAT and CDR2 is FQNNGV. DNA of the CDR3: TGTGCCAGCAGCTTAGTCAGGGGGGGCTACGAGCAGTACTTC. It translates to CASSLVRGGYEQYF.

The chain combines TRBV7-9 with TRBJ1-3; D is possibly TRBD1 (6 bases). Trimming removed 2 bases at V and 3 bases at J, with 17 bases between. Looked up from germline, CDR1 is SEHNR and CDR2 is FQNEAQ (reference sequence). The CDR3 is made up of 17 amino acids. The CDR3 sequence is CASSLPRQADFGNTIYF. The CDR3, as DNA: TGTGCCAGCAGCTTACCGAGACAGGCAGATTTTGGAAACACCATATATTTT.